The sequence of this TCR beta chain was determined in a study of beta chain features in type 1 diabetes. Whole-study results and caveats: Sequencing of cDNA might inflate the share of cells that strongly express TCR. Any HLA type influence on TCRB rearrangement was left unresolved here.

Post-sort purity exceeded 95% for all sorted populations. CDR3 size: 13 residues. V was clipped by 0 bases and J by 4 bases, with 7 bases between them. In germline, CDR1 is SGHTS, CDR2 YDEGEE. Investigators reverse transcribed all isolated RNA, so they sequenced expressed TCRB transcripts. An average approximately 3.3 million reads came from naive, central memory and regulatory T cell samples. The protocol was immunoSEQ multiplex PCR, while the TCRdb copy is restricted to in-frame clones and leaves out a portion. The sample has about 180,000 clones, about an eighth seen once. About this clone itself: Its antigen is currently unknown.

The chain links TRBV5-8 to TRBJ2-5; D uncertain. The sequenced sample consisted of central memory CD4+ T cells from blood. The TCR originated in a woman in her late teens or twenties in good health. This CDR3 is CASSLDGGETQYF. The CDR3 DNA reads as TGTGCCAGCAGCTTGGATGGCGGAGAGACCCAGTACTTC.